This TCR beta chain was sequenced for a study of cytomegalovirus exposure and HLA in healthy donors. Study-level points and caveats: V- and J-gene trimming in TCR beta was tied to a missense DCLRE1C variant by an analysis performed later.

A remark on this clone: Antigen: not known.

Researchers ran the PCR with 60 Vbeta and 13 Jbeta primers. Here immunoSEQ multiplex PCR was the method, and the copy in TCRdb shows in-frame clones only, minus some. This sample carries 150,000 to 200,000 clones, around 80% of them seen once, and the ten largest clones take 1.5% to 2%. CDR1 MNHNY and CDR2 SVGAGI come from the germline V gene (reference sequence). The CDR3 extends over 16 amino acids. Trimming stripped 2 bases from V and 3 bases from J, with 16 bases between. The TCR originated in a man aged 18 to 30 in good health and CMV-seronegative. The V call is TRBV6-6, the J call TRBJ1-2; a weak D match, TRBD1 (6 bases). The sample consisted of PBMCs. CDR3: CASSYVAGASDYGYTF. Here the CDR3 DNA reads TGTGCCAGCAGTTACGTAGCGGGGGCGAGCGACTATGGCTACACCTTC.